This T cell receptor (beta chain) is from a study of memory CD4+ T cells and cytomegalovirus serostatus. Data came from immunoSEQ multiplex PCR; TCRdb stores just in-frame clones and leaves some out. The sample carries about 47,000 clones, about 74% recorded once. Single viable CD3+CD4+CD8-CD45RO+ cells were sorted as the memory CD4+ T cells. CDR1 and CDR2 from the germline V gene are MNHEY and SVGAGI. Unmatched junction bases numbered 7, after V lost 2 bases and J lost 7 bases. The CDR3 has 16 amino acids. This chain joins TRBV6-5 and TRBJ1-6; TRBD1 matches 8 bases. The sequencing sample was made of memory CD4+ T cells from blood. The sequence was collected from an adult in good health and CMV-seropositive. The chain's CDR3 is CASSYGRQGRNSPLHF. In nucleotides, the CDR3 is TGTGCCAGCAGTTACGGAAGACAGGGGAGAAATTCACCCCTCCACTTT.